The present TCR beta chain was sequenced within a study of CD8+ T cells in alopecia areata. Study details: Severity among treated patients was scored by the percentage of scalp area affected.

Study-level points and caveats: Resident alphabeta T-cell populations of normal skin are likewise subject to sequencing in scalp samples.

Points on this clone: Its antigen is not identified.

Treatment in this sample: oral pan-JAK inhibitor, 5-10 mg twice daily. Peripheral blood and lesional scalp punch biopsies were taken from alopecia areata patients. RNA was isolated and reverse transcribed to cDNA, the sequencing template. Assay: immunoSEQ multiplex PCR; the TCRdb copy retains only in-frame clones and omits some. The data hold about 100,000 clones, with 84% observed a single time. The source of this sequence is a human donor with alopecia areata. The material sequenced was CD8+ T cells sorted from blood, taken at week 24, from a patient treated with tofacitinib.

CDR3 sequence: CASSLLRGSGTEAFF. The CDR3 region has the DNA TGTGCCAGCAGCTTATTAAGGGGTTCGGGCACTGAAGCTTTCTTT. The rearrangement uses TRBV11-3 and TRBJ1-1; a weak D match, TRBD1 (5 bases). Trimming removed 2 bases from V and 4 bases from J, with 14 bases in between. This CDR3 region has 15 residues. Germline lookup yields CDR1 SGHNT and CDR2 YENEEA.